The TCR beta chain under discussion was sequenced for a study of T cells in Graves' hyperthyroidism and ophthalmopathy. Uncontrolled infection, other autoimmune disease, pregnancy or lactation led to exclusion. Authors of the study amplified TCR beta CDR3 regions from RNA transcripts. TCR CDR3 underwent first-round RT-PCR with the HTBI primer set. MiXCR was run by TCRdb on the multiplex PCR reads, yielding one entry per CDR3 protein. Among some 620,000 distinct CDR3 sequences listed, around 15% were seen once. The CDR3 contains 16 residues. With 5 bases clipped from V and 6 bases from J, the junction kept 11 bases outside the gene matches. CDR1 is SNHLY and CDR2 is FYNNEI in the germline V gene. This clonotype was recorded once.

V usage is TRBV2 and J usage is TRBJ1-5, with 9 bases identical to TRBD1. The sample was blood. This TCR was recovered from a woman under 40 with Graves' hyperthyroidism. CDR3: CASSSPGQGKGQPQHF. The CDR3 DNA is TGTGCCAGCAGTTCCCCGGGACAGGGAAAAGGTCAGCCCCAGCATTTT.